This T cell receptor beta chain appears in the sequencing data of a study of cytomegalovirus exposure and HLA in healthy donors. Concerning this clone: What it binds is unknown.

Researchers ran the PCR with 60 Vbeta and 13 Jbeta primers. Sequencing was performed with immunoSEQ multiplex PCR; in TCRdb, only in-frame clones are kept and a portion is missing. The sample totals 55,000 to 75,000 clones. This CDR3 has 13 amino acids. V trimming: 1 base; J trimming: 12 bases; junction bases outside the gene matches: 5. CDR1 and CDR2 (germline): SGHTA, FQGNSA. Broader study findings: CMV serostatus stood as the only immune exposure information on hand. A later analysis, which compared TCR beta chains of equal frequency, found the HLA-associated ones more clonally expanded. Overall, approximately 150 TCR beta chains were annotated as cytomegalovirus-associated. Later analysis suggested most CMV-associated TCR beta chains were HLA-restricted.

Sequenced material: PBMCs. The source of this sequence is a woman aged 30 to 39 in good health and CMV-seronegative. The chain uses TRBV7-2 and TRBJ1-2; 10 bases match TRBD1. The CDR3 region has the DNA TGTGCCAGCAGCTTAGGGACAGGGGGAGAAGACACCTTC. This encodes CASSLGTGGEDTF.